This record concerns one T cell receptor (beta chain) sequence. These data are taken from a study of cytomegalovirus exposure and HLA in healthy donors. Germline-derived CDR1 and CDR2 are SGHTA and FQGTGA. Trimming stripped 5 bases from V and 4 bases from J, with 22 bases between. The CDR3 loop spans 17 amino acids. This table comes from immunoSEQ multiplex PCR, and its TCRdb copy is limited to in-frame clones, with some not included. This sample has about 110,000 clones, with approximately 94% found just once. The sequencing sample was made of PBMCs. The chain joins TRBV7-3 to TRBJ2-3, with D possibly matching TRBD2 (6 bases). This sequence was found in a woman aged 18 to 35 in good health and CMV-seronegative. Here the CDR3 DNA reads TGTGCCAGCAGCCCCAGCGGGCCACACGGCCCCGCAGATACGCAGTATTTT. Encoded protein: CASSPSGPHGPADTQYF.